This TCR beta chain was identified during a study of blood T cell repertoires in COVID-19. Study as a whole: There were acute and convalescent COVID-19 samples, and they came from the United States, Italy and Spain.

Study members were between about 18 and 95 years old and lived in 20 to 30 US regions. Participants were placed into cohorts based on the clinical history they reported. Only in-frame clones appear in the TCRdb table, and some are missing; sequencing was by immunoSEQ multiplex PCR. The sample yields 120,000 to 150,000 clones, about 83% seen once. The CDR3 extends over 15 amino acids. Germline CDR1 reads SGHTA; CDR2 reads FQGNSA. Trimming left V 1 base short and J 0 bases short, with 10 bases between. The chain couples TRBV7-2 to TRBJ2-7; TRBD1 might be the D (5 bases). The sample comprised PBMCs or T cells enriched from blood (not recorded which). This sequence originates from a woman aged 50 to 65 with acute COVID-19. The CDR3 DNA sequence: TGTGCCAGCAGCTTAGGTGGACAAAACTCCTACGAGCAGTACTTC. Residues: CASSLGGQNSYEQYF.